The 18 T cell receptor beta chains in this list originate from one sample, sequenced in a study of read filtering for tumor transcriptome and immune sequencing. The library was built from roughly 400 ng RNA with molecular barcoded adaptors for alpha/delta and beta/gamma chains. In TCRdb, the reads were re-called with MiXCR into one record per CDR3 protein. This sample yields 12,000 to 15,000 distinct CDR3 sequences, of which around 21% are seen a single time; 65% to 85% belongs to the top ten. The sample taken for sequencing was a population of CD138-negative cells sorted from bone marrow. These receptors all stem from a donor at least 40 years old with multiple myeloma.

This clonotype was observed many times. This chain uses TRBV5-1 with TRBJ2-1, with 9 bases lining up with TRBD1. V trimming: 5 bases; J trimming: 3 bases; junction bases outside the gene matches: 3. This CDR3 is built from 14 residues. Germline V gene lookup returns CDR1 SGHRS and CDR2 YFSETQ. CDR3 sequence: CASSGGQGYNEQFF. The CDR3 nucleotides read TGCGCCAGCAGTGGGGGACAGGGCTACAATGAGCAGTTCTTC.

This clonotype was detected many times. J is TRBJ2-5 and V is TRBV6-5; D ambiguous. This CDR3 contains 10 residues. CDR1 and CDR2 (germline): MNHEY, SVGAGI. The ends were cut back, 4 bases at V and 7 bases at J, with 4 bases in the middle. CDR3 loop: CASSWVTQYF. CDR3 DNA: TGTGCCAGCAGTTGGGTGACCCAGTACTTC.

This clonotype was counted at least ten times. The gene calls are TRBV12-3 or TRBV12-4 and TRBJ1-1, with TRBD1 matching 7 bases. J was trimmed by 5 bases and V by 5 bases; bases with no gene match: 8. The CDR3 is made up of 14 amino acids. The CDR3 DNA follows: TGTGCCAGCAGTCCTCAACAGGGGCATACTGAAGCTTTCTTT. It is translated as CASSPQQGHTEAFF.

In this sample, this clonotype turned up a few times. With a much larger clone just one base away, this may be a read error. This chain connects TRBV2 to TRBJ2-2; the D is unclear. The germline V gene has CDR1 SNHLY and CDR2 FYNNEI. This CDR3 spans 14 amino acids. V lost 5 bases and J lost 6, with 13 bases in between. The CDR3 reads CASSSSTYAGELFF. CDR3 nucleotide sequence: TGTGCCAGCAGTTCCTCCACATATGCCGGGGAGCTGTTTTTT.

This clonotype was counted many times. The CDR3 sequence is CASTESLGSYEQYF. CDR3 sequence (DNA): TGTGCCAGCACTGAATCTCTGGGTTCCTACGAGCAGTACTTC. This chain joins TRBV12-3 or TRBV12-4 and TRBJ2-7; D unresolved. Trimming took off 7 bases at V and 1 base at J, with 14 bases between the two ends. The CDR3 has 14 amino acids.

This clonotype was seen many times. The chain carries TRBV27 and TRBJ2-1; D ambiguous. The V gene lost 5 bases and the J gene lost 10 bases, with 12 bases spanning the gap. The CDR3 totals 12 residues. The germline CDR1 and CDR2 sequences are MNHEY and SMNVEV (reference sequence). In nucleotides, the CDR3 is TGTGCCAGCAGTAGCATAGGTCTAGAGCAGTTCTTC. Translation: CASSSIGLEQFF.

This clonotype was counted ten times or more. The rearrangement uses TRBV15 and TRBJ1-1; D not certain. Looked up from germline, CDR1 is LNHNV and CDR2 is YYDKDF (reference sequence). The CDR3 spans 13 residues. Trimming removed 1 base at V and 6 bases at J, with 9 bases between. The CDR3 spells CATSRVSGSEAFF. In DNA form, the CDR3 reads TGTGCCACCAGCAGAGTTAGTGGGTCTGAAGCTTTCTTT.

This clonotype was counted at least ten times. The V call is TRBV19, the J call TRBJ2-1, with a tentative D call TRBD2 (6 bases). The ends were cut back, 6 bases at V and 3 bases at J, with 18 bases in the middle. The CDR3 is 16 amino acids. Germline CDR1 is LNHDA and CDR2 is SQIVND (reference sequence). CDR3 sequence (DNA): TGTGCCAGTAGCCCCGGCGGGGCCTTAAACTACAATGAGCAGTTCTTC. Translated, it gives CASSPGGALNYNEQFF.

This clonotype has ten or more counts. The chain has TRBV3-1 and TRBJ2-7; 8 positions agree with TRBD2. The V gene end was trimmed by 0 bases and the J gene end by 7 bases; junction bases not matched to a gene: 8. The CDR3 loop spans 15 amino acids. CDR1 is LGHDT, CDR2 YNNKEL, per germline (reference sequence). CDR3 sequence: CASSQDRAGAREQYF. CDR3 DNA sequence: TGTGCCAGCAGCCAAGACCGAGCGGGAGCTCGGGAGCAGTACTTC.

In this sample, this clonotype turned up a few times. The rearrangement links TRBV10-3 to TRBJ1-1; 12 positions match TRBD1. The CDR3 sequence is 14 residues long. Germline loops: CDR1 ENHRY, CDR2 SYGVKD. J was trimmed by 3 bases and V by 8 bases; bases with no gene match: 4. CDR3 bases: TGTGCCATCGGGGGGACAGGGGGCCACACTGAAGCTTTCTTT. Translated, it gives CAIGGTGGHTEAFF.

This clonotype was counted at least ten times. The chain carries TRBV6-1 and TRBJ1-1; 7 nucleotides match TRBD1. The CDR3 is 13 amino acids. Germline V lookup: CDR1 MNHNS, CDR2 SASEGT. The junction had 7 bases not matched to a gene; V was cut back by 8 bases and J by 4 bases. In DNA form, the CDR3 reads TGTGCCAGCGGGTACGGACAGGTCACTGAAGCTTTCTTT. Protein product: CASGYGQVTEAFF.

This clonotype was seen only once. Being one base from a much bigger clone, this may be a read error. The rearrangement joins TRBV19 to TRBJ1-2, with a tentative D call TRBD1 (6 bases). The CDR3 totals 11 residues. Trimming stripped 1 base from V and 10 bases from J, with 7 bases between. Germline loops: CDR1 LNHDA, CDR2 SQIVND (reference sequence). DNA of the CDR3: TGTGCCAGTAGTATAGCGGGACACTACACCTTC. It encodes CASSIAGHYTF.

This clonotype has just a few counts. The V and J genes are TRBV3-1 and TRBJ1-1; no definite D call. V lost 1 base to trimming and J lost 5 bases, with 5 bases between them. Looked up from germline, CDR1 is LGHDT and CDR2 is YNNKEL (reference sequence). CDR3 length: 12 residues. The CDR3 DNA is TGTGCCAGCAGCCAAGTAGGTACTGAAGCTTTCTTT. Protein product: CASSQVGTEAFF.

This clonotype occurred many times. The chain couples TRBV19 to TRBJ2-7; no definite D call. CDR1 is LNHDA, CDR2 SQIVND, per germline (reference sequence). V was cut by 3 bases and J by 0 bases, with 12 bases left in between. The CDR3 is 15 residues long. The chain's CDR3 is CASSIQAGNSYEQYF. The CDR3, as DNA: TGTGCCAGTAGTATTCAGGCAGGTAACTCCTACGAGCAGTACTTC.

This clonotype was recorded at least ten times. The chain uses TRBV13 and TRBJ2-1, with TRBD1 identical over 8 bases. After removal of 3 bases from V and 4 bases from J, the junction contained 5 bases not matched to a gene. Per germline, CDR1 PRHDT and CDR2 FYEKMQ (reference sequence). This CDR3 comprises 15 residues. The CDR3 spells CASSFGQGLYNEQFF. CDR3 DNA sequence: TGTGCCAGCAGCTTCGGACAGGGCCTTTACAATGAGCAGTTCTTC.

This clonotype was observed at least ten times. This sequence joins TRBV7-2 and TRBJ2-1, with TRBD2 matching over 13 bases. The CDR3 is 19 residues long. V dropped 6 bases and J dropped 1; count of bases not matched to a gene: 12. CDR1 and CDR2 (germline): SGHTA, FQGNSA. The CDR3 bases are TGTGCCAGCAGGTGGACTAGCGGGGGCCCGGAGGGATCCTACAATGAGCAGTTCTTC. The encoded protein is CASRWTSGGPEGSYNEQFF.

This clonotype appeared a few times. The DNA of the CDR3 is TGTGCCAGCAGCTTAGCGGGGGGCGCTACCTACGAGCAGTACTTC. This codes for CASSLAGGATYEQYF. V is TRBV7-9 and J is TRBJ2-7; D could derive from TRBD1 or TRBD2 (6 bases each). CDR1 is SEHNR and CDR2 is FQNEAQ in the germline V gene (reference sequence). V was cut by 0 bases and J by 2 bases, with 11 bases left in between. CDR3 size: 15 residues.

This clonotype was picked up many times. V usage is TRBV30 and J usage is TRBJ2-1, with a possible D match to TRBD1 (6 bases). Germline lookup yields CDR1 GTSNPN and CDR2 SVGIG (reference sequence). Trimming pared 1 base from V and 8 bases from J, leaving 12 bases between. The length of the CDR3 is 13 residues. CDR3 coding DNA: TGTGCCTGGAGTGCACAGGGTTTGTATGAGCAGTTCTTC. Amino acid sequence: CAWSAQGLYEQFF. Based on the CDR3 plus reference TRBV30 and TRBJ2-1, the full variable domain is SQTIHQWPATLVQPVGSPLSLECTVEGTSNPNLYWYRQAAGRGLQLLFYSVGIGQISSEVPQNLSASRPQDRQFILSSKKLLLSDSGFYLCAWSAQGLYEQFFGPGTRLTVL.